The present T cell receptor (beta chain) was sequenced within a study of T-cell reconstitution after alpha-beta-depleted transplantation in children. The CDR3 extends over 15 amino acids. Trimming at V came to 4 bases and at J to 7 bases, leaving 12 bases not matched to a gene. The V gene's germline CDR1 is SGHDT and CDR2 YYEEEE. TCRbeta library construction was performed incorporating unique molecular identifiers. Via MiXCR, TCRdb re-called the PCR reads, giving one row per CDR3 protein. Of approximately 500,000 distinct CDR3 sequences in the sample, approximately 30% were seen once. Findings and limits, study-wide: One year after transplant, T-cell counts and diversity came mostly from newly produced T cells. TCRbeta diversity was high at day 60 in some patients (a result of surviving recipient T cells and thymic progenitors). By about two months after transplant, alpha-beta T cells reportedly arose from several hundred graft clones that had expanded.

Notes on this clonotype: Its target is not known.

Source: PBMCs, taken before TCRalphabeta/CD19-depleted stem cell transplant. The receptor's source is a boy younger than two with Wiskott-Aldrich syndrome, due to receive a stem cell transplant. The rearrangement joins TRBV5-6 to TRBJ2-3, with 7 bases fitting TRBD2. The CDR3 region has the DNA TGTGCCAGCAGCCCTTTGGTTAGCGGGCTCAATACGCAGTATTTT. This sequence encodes CASSPLVSGLNTQYF.